Listed below are T cell receptor beta chains from one sample, sequenced in a study of post-analysis software for immune sequencing data. TCRdb itself ran the PCR reads through MiXCR, one entry per CDR3 protein. The data contain about 160,000 distinct CDR3 sequences, around 36% of them seen just once; the ten biggest clones take up under 30%. Source: blood, taken after autologous hematopoietic stem cell transplantation. The receptors come from a girl aged 10 to 17 with multiple sclerosis. The CDR3 runs from the conserved cysteine through the conserved F or W. D genes are given only for firm matches. Some rows mark clone size as missing; the rest say once, few, many or name a class of expanded clone.

d_gene	v_gene	abundance	j_gene	CDR3aa	CDR3nt
NA	TRBV6-1	NA	TRBJ1-4	CASSDGPSRGEKLFF	TGTGCCAGCAGTGATGGGCCCTCGCGAGGTGAAAAACTGTTTTTT
NA	TRBV7-9	NA	TRBJ2-5	CASSFATGYETQYF	TGTGCCAGCAGCTTTGCTACAGGTTATGAGACCCAGTACTTC
NA	TRBV7-9	NA	TRBJ1-2	CASGLALSQIYGYTF	TGTGCCAGCGGCTTAGCGCTCAGTCAAATCTATGGCTACACCTTC
TRBD1	TRBV27	few	TRBJ2-3	CASSLGTGPRRGTQYF	TGTGCCAGCAGTTTGGGGACAGGTCCTAGAAGAGGTACGCAGTATTTT
NA	TRBV20-1	few	TRBJ2-3	CSARDLRTGTDTQYF	TGCAGTGCTAGAGACCTGAGGACTGGAACAGATACGCAGTATTTT
NA	TRBV6-5	few	TRBJ2-5	CASSLLRQTSQETQYF	TGTGCCAGCAGCCTCCTGAGACAGACATCTCAAGAGACCCAGTACTTC
NA	TRBV7-9	NA	TRBJ1-2	CASSIPPRTANYGYTF	TGTGCCAGCAGCATACCGCCCCGGACAGCTAACTATGGCTACACCTTC
TRBD1	TRBV12-3/TRBV12-4	few	TRBJ1-2	CASSPTGQGFGGYTF	TGTGCCAGCAGCCCGACCGGACAGGGGTTCGGCGGCTACACCTTC
TRBD1	TRBV7-9	NA	TRBJ2-3	CASSERNKDRAFTDTQYF	TGTGCCAGCAGCGAGCGGAACAAGGACAGGGCTTTCACAGATACGCAGTATTTT
NA	TRBV12-3/TRBV12-4	few	TRBJ2-2	CASSFGALTGTKNTGELFF	TGTGCCAGCAGTTTTGGAGCGCTAACCGGGACAAAGAACACCGGGGAGCTGTTTTTT
NA	TRBV5-1	few	TRBJ2-7	CASSLEGFPPVDEQYF	TGCGCCAGCAGCTTGGAGGGGTTTCCCCCCGTCGACGAGCAGTACTTC
NA	TRBV9	once	TRBJ2-2	CASSPSAGPTGELFF	TGTGCCAGCAGCCCCTCCGCGGGTCCCACCGGGGAGCTGTTTTTT
TRBD2	TRBV20-1	few	TRBJ2-5	CSARRAGTSGIGAKTQYF	TGCAGTGCTAGGAGGGCGGGGACTAGCGGGATCGGGGCGAAGACCCAGTACTTC
TRBD2	TRBV6-6	NA	TRBJ2-1	CASSYFERDRYNEQFF	TGTGCCAGCAGTTACTTTGAGCGGGATCGTTACAATGAGCAGTTCTTC
TRBD2	TRBV5-1	NA	TRBJ2-7	CASSLRSSGTLTYEQYF	TGCGCCAGCAGCTTGAGGTCTAGCGGGACCCTAACCTACGAGCAGTACTTC
TRBD2	TRBV11-1	NA	TRBJ2-7	CASSLGLAYNEQYF	TGTGCCAGCAGCTTAGGACTAGCTTACAATGAGCAGTACTTC